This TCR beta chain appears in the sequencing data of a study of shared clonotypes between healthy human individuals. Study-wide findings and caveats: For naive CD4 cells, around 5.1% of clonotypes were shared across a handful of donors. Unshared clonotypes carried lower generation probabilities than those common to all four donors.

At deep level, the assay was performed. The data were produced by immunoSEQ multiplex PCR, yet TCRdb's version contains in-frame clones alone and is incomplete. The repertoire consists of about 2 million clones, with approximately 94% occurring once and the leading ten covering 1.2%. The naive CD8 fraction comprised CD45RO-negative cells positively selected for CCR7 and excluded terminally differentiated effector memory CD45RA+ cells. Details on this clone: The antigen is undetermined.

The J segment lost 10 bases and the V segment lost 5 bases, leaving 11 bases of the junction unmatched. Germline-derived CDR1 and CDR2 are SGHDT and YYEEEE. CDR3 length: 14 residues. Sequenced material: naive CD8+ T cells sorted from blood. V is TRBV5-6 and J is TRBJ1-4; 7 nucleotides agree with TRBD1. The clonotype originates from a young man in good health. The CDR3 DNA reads TGTGCCAGCAGACCCGGGACAGATCCCGGAAAACTGTTTTTT. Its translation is CASRPGTDPGKLFF.